Each of the 7 T cell receptor beta chains below was sequenced from the same sample in a study of CD8+ T cells in alopecia areata. After isolation, RNA underwent reverse transcription to generate cDNA as the sequencing template. Assay: immunoSEQ multiplex PCR; the TCRdb copy retains only in-frame clones and omits some. The repertoire has fewer than 70,000 clones, 40% to 50% of them found once; the top ten carry 51%. Material: NKG2D-low CD8+ T cells sorted from blood. The source of these receptors is a human donor with alopecia areata.

The J gene is TRBJ2-5, the V gene TRBV25-1, with D hard to call. Germline CDR1 and CDR2: MGHDK and SYGVNS. V gave up 0 bases and J gave up 5 bases, with 4 bases separating them. The CDR3 length is 12 residues. The CDR3 bases are TGTGCCAGCAGTGAATATGGGGAGACCCAGTACTTC. Protein sequence: CASSEYGETQYF.

This chain joins TRBV29-1 and TRBJ2-1; D call uncertain. Germline values: CDR1 SQVTM, CDR2 ANQGSEA. The V and J ends lost 3 bases and 10 bases respectively, with 19 bases between them. This CDR3 has 14 amino acids. The CDR3 nucleotides read TGCAGCGTTGAGCCCTCGGAGTGGGTTCGGGAGCAGTTCTTC. Its translation: CSVEPSEWVREQFF.

This rearrangement joins TRBV19 to TRBJ2-6; perhaps TRBD2 as D (6 bases). Trimming pared 7 bases from V and 0 bases from J, leaving 10 bases between. The germline gives CDR1 LNHDA, CDR2 SQIVND (reference sequence). The length of the CDR3 is 15 residues. In nucleotides, the CDR3 is TGTGCCAGTATCGGGGGTCCCTCTGGGGCCAACGTCCTGACTTTC. Encoded protein: CASIGGPSGANVLTF.

The rearrangement links TRBV27 to TRBJ1-5; D is unresolved. V was trimmed by 5 bases and J by 3 bases, leaving 5 bases between them. CDR3 length: 12 residues. Germline V lookup: CDR1 MNHEY, CDR2 SMNVEV (reference sequence). The CDR3 reads CASSDINQPQHF. The CDR3 nucleotides read TGTGCCAGCAGTGACATCAATCAGCCCCAGCATTTT.

V and J are TRBV4-3 and TRBJ2-7, with 7 bases matching TRBD1. The V segment lost 4 bases and the J segment 6 bases; nucleotides outside the gene matches: 9. Germline V CDR1 and CDR2: LGHNA, YSLEER. This CDR3 is built from 14 residues. As DNA, the CDR3 is TGCGCCAGCAGCCCCGGGACAGTCGGATCCGAGCAGTACTTC. Protein product: CASSPGTVGSEQYF.

This clone was counted only a few times. This chain joins TRBV30 and TRBJ2-2; maybe TRBD2 (6 bases). The CDR3 sequence is 14 residues long. The V end was cut by 1 base, the J end by 6 bases, with 12 bases between. The germline CDR1 and CDR2 sequences are GTSNPN and SVGIG (reference sequence). The chain's CDR3 is CAWSGQGLSGELFF. In DNA form, the CDR3 reads TGTGCCTGGAGTGGGCAGGGACTGTCCGGGGAGCTGTTTTTT.

This chain links TRBV7-8 with TRBJ2-5; D gene unclear. Germline lookup yields CDR1 SGHVS and CDR2 FQNEAQ. The CDR3 sequence is 15 residues long. V gave up 1 base and J gave up 0 bases, with 9 bases separating them. CDR3 sequence: CASSLGASYQETQYF. The CDR3 DNA is TGTGCCAGCAGCTTAGGGGCATCGTACCAAGAGACCCAGTACTTC.